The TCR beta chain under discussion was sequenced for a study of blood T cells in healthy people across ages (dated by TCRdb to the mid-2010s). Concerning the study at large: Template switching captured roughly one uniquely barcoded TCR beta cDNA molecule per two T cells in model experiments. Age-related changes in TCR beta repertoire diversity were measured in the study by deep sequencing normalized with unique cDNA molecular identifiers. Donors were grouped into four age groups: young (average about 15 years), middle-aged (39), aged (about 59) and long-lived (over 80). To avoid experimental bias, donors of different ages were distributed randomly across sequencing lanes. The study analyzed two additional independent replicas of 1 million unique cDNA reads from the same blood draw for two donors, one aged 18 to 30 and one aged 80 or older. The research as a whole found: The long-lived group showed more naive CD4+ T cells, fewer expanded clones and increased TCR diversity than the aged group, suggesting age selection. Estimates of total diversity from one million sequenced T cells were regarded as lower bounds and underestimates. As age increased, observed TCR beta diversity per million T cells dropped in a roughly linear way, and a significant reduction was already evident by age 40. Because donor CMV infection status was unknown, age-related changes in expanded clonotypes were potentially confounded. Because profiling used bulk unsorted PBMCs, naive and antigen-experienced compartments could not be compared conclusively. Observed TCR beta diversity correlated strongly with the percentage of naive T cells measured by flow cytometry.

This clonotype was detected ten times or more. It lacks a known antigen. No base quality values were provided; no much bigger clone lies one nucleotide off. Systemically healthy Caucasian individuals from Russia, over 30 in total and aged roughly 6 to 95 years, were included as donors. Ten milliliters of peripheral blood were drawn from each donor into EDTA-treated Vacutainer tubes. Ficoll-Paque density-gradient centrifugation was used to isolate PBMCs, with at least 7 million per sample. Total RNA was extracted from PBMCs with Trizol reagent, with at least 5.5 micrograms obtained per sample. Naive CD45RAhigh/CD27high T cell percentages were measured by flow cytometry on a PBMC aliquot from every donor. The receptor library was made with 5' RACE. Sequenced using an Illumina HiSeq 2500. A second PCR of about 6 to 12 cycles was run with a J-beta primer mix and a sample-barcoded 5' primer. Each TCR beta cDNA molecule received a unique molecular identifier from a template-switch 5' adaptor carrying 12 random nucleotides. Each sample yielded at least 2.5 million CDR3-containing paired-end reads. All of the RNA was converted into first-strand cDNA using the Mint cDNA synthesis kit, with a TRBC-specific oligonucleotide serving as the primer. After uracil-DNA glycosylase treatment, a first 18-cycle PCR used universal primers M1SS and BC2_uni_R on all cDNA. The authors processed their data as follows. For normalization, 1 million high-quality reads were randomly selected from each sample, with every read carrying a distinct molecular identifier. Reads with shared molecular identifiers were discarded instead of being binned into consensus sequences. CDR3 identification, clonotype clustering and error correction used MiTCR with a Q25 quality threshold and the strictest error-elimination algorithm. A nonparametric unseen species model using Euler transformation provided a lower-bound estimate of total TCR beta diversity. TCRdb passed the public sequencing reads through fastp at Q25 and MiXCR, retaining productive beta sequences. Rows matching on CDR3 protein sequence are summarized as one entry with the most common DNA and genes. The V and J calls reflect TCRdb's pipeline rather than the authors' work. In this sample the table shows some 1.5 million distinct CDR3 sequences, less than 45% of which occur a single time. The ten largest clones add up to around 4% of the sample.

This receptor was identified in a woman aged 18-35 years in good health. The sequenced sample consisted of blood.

In nucleotides, the sequence is TGTGCCAGCAGCTTCGGACTAGCGGGGCCCACAGATACGCAGTATTTT. This translates into CASSFGLAGPTDTQYF. The sequence joins TRBV7-8 to TRBJ2-3, and TRBD2 matches 12 of the central bases. CDR1 and CDR2 are drawn from the germline V gene: SGHVS, FQNEAQ. V has 3 bases trimmed and J has 2 bases trimmed; junction bases matching no gene number 3. Including the terminal cysteine and phenylalanine, the CDR3 comprises 16 residues. Only CDR3 DNA is held: 48 bases, read in frame from base 1.